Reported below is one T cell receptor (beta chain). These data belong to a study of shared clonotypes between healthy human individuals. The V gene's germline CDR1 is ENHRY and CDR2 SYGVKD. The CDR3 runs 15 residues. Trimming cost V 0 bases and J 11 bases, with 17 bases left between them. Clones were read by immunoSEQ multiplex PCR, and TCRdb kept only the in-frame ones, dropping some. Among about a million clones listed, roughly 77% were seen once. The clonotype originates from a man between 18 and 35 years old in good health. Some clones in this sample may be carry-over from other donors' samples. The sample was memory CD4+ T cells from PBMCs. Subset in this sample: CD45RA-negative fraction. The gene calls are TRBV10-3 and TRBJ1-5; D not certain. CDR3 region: CAISESRTLGSTQHF. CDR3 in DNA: TGTGCCATCAGTGAGTCTAGGACCCTCGGCTCTACCCAGCATTTT.